The 26 T cell receptor beta chains given below trace back to one sample, sequenced in a study of cytomegalovirus exposure and HLA in healthy donors. Profiling relied on immunoSEQ multiplex PCR, and the TCRdb table lists in-frame clones only, not all of them. The sample yields some 73,000 clones, approximately 90% seen once. The specimen sequenced was PBMCs. The receptors were gathered from a woman between 18 and 29 years old in good health and CMV-seropositive.

The rearrangement links TRBV5-1 to TRBJ1-4, with 7 bases lining up with TRBD1. Germline CDR1 and CDR2: SGHRS and YFSETQ. This CDR3 comprises 21 residues. CDR3 protein: CAPPPPGQPIQVHPTNEKLFF. CDR3 coding DNA: TGCGCTCCGCCGCCCCCGGGACAGCCTATTCAAGTCCATCCAACTAATGAAAAACTGTTTTTT.

The chain recombines TRBV12-5 with TRBJ1-2; 7 bases line up with TRBD1. Germline V gives CDR1 LGHNT, CDR2 FRNRAP. With V trimmed by 1 base and J by 5 bases, 4 bases remained unmatched. The CDR3 contains 14 residues. The CDR3 loop reads CASGLGQGAYGYTF. The DNA of the CDR3 is TGTGCTAGTGGTTTGGGACAGGGAGCGTATGGCTACACCTTC.

V is TRBV11-2 and J is TRBJ2-5; 8 positions match TRBD1. Per the germline V gene, CDR1 is SGHAT and CDR2 is FQNNGV. With V trimmed by 1 base and J by 5 bases, 6 bases remained unmatched. The CDR3 covers 15 residues. The CDR3 loop reads CASSLVRGLLETQYF. CDR3 nucleotide sequence: TGTGCCAGCAGCTTAGTCAGGGGGCTTCTTGAGACCCAGTACTTC. The entire variable domain, with the rest obtained from reference TRBV11-2 and TRBJ2-5, is as follows: EAGVAQSPRYKIIEKRQSVAFWCNPISGHATLYWYQQILGQGPKLLIQFQNNGVVDDSQLPKDRFSAERLKGVDSTLKIQPAKLEDSAVYLCASSLVRGLLETQYFGPGTRLLVL.

This chain links TRBV16 with TRBJ2-7, with TRBD2 as a possible D gene (7 bases). The germline CDR1 and CDR2 sequences are KGHSY and FQNENV. CDR3 size: 14 residues. V shed 3 bases and J shed 5 bases, with 14 bases lying between them. In DNA form, the CDR3 reads TGTGCCAGCAGCCACCGGGGGGCCTTGAACGAGCAGTACTTC. Translation gives CASSHRGALNEQYF.

This chain joins TRBV21-1 and TRBJ2-7; the D call TRBD2 from the table was never checked on the DNA. TRBV21-1 is classified as a pseudogene. The CDR3 loop spans 15 amino acids. DNA of the CDR3: TGTGCCAGCAGCAAAGCGAAGGTTCTAGTCTACGAGCAGTACTTC. It translates to CASSKAKVLVYEQYF.

The chain recombines TRBV7-8 with TRBJ2-1; 8 bases are shared with TRBD2. The CDR3 consists of 17 residues. Trimming at V came to 4 bases and at J to 8 bases, leaving 16 bases not matched to a gene. Germline CDR1 and CDR2: SGHVS and FQNEAQ. In DNA form, the CDR3 reads TGTGCCAGCAGCTCGGCCACTGGACTAGCAAGGACCCATGAGCAGTTCTTC. This translates into CASSSATGLARTHEQFF.

The rearrangement uses TRBV19 and TRBJ2-1, with TRBD2 matching 8 bases. The CDR3 loop spans 16 amino acids. V shed 7 bases, J shed 5 bases, and the junction held 13 bases outside the gene matches. Looked up from germline, CDR1 is LNHDA and CDR2 is SQIVND (reference sequence). CDR3 in amino acids: CASNPGMAAGDNEQFF. CDR3 bases: TGTGCCAGTAACCCTGGGATGGCAGCGGGGGACAATGAGCAGTTCTTC. The whole variable domain, remainder taken from reference TRBV19 and TRBJ2-1, is DGGITQSPKYLFRKEGQNVTLSCEQNLNHDAMYWYRQDPGQGLRLIYYSQIVNDFQKGDIAEGYSVSREKKESFPLTVTSAQKNPTAFYLCASNPGMAAGDNEQFFGPGTRLTVL.

This chain uses TRBV27 with TRBJ2-3; D ambiguous. Deletions cut 7 bases from V and 0 bases from J, with 5 bases between. Germline V gene sequence: CDR1 MNHEY, CDR2 SMNVEV (reference sequence). This CDR3 contains 12 residues. The CDR3 nucleotides are TGTGCCAGCACCTCGAGCACAGATACGCAGTATTTT. Its translation: CASTSSTDTQYF.

J is TRBJ1-6 and V is TRBV6-5, with D tentatively TRBD1 (5 bases). V was shortened by 5 bases and J by 4 bases, with 12 bases between the two germline ends. The CDR3 is 15 amino acids. CDR1 is MNHEY and CDR2 is SVGAGI in the germline V gene. The CDR3 here is CASSPRQRYNSPLHF. Written as DNA, the CDR3 is TGTGCCAGCAGTCCGAGACAGAGATATAATTCACCCCTCCACTTT.

Comment on this clone: Other DNA sequences in the sample encode the same CDR3. The chain recombines TRBV9 with TRBJ2-5, with 14 bases fitting TRBD2. CDR1 is SGDLS, CDR2 YYNGEE, per germline. V was pared by 4 bases and J by 3 bases, with 2 bases of the junction left unmatched. The CDR3 runs to 15 residues. CDR3 loop: CASSQTSGGEETQYF. The CDR3 coding sequence is TGTGCCAGCAGCCAGACTAGCGGGGGGGAAGAGACCCAGTACTTC.

The chain recombines TRBV4-1 with TRBJ2-7; 10 nucleotides line up with TRBD2. Germline CDR1 reads MGHRA; CDR2 reads YSYEKL. V was pared by 5 bases and J by 2 bases, with 6 bases of the junction left unmatched. The CDR3 loop spans 15 amino acids. The CDR3 spells CASSYGTSVTYEQYF. Written as DNA, the CDR3 is TGCGCCAGCAGCTACGGGACTAGCGTTACCTACGAGCAGTACTTC.

The rearrangement uses TRBV5-1 and TRBJ2-7; 7 bases are shared with TRBD2. The CDR3 loop spans 15 amino acids. V was pared by 5 bases and J by 0 bases, with 8 bases of the junction left unmatched. Germline CDR1 is SGHRS and CDR2 is YFSETQ. CDR3: CASRTSGASSYEQYF. The DNA of the CDR3 is TGCGCCAGCAGGACAAGCGGGGCTAGCTCCTACGAGCAGTACTTC.

V gene TRBV5-5 combines with J gene TRBJ1-3; possibly TRBD1 for D (5 bases). The V and J ends lost 0 bases and 0 bases respectively, with 13 bases between them. This CDR3 spans 17 amino acids. Germline V CDR1 and CDR2: SGHKS, YYEKEE (reference sequence). The CDR3 spells CASSLVPGINSGNTIYF. The CDR3, as DNA: TGTGCCAGCAGCTTGGTTCCAGGGATAAACTCTGGAAACACCATATATTTT.

This clone was observed a single time. V is TRBV6-5 and J is TRBJ2-7; weak D call: TRBD2 (6 bases). The germline gives CDR1 MNHEY, CDR2 SVGAGI. Trimming pared 1 base from V and 3 bases from J, leaving 7 bases between. The CDR3 consists of 13 residues. The CDR3 sequence is CASSYWGGYEQYF. In DNA form, the CDR3 reads TGTGCCAGCAGTTACTGGGGAGGCTACGAGCAGTACTTC.

The rearrangement links TRBV4-1 to TRBJ2-7, with D possibly being TRBD1 (5 bases). The V and J ends lost 6 bases and 2 bases respectively, with 11 bases between them. CDR1 and CDR2 (germline): MGHRA, YSYEKL. CDR3 length equals 13 residues. CDR3 DNA sequence: TGCGCCAGCAGTCTAGGGGTCACCTACGAGCAGTACTTC. Translated, it gives CASSLGVTYEQYF.

This rearrangement joins TRBV14 to TRBJ2-1, with 9 bases aligning to TRBD1. This CDR3 spans 15 amino acids. Germline V gene sequence: CDR1 SGHDN, CDR2 FVKESK. J was trimmed by 8 bases and V by 3 bases; bases with no gene match: 8. Here the CDR3 DNA reads TGTGCCAGCAGCCAGAACCACCGGGACAGGGATGAGCAGTTCTTC. Protein sequence: CASSQNHRDRDEQFF.

The CDR3 is CAWSETGYNEQFF. CDR3 bases: TGTGCCTGGAGCGAGACAGGGTACAATGAGCAGTTCTTC. V and J are TRBV30 and TRBJ2-1; 7 bases map to TRBD1. CDR3 length: 13 residues. Per the germline V gene, CDR1 is GTSNPN and CDR2 is SVGIG (reference sequence). V lost 3 bases and J lost 4; bases outside the gene matches: 3.

This chain links TRBV5-1 with TRBJ1-1, with a tentative D call TRBD1 (5 bases). V lost 3 bases and J 4 bases, leaving 10 bases between the germline ends. CDR3 size: 13 residues. Germline V CDR1 and CDR2: SGHRS, YFSETQ. DNA of the CDR3: TGCGCCAGCAGCTGGACAAGGAGCACTGAAGCTTTCTTT. Translated, it gives CASSWTRSTEAFF.

The gene calls are TRBV7-8 and TRBJ1-2; D is unresolved. The V end was cut by 5 bases, the J end by 10 bases, with 23 bases between. This CDR3 has 15 amino acids. Germline V gene sequence: CDR1 SGHVS, CDR2 FQNEAQ. The DNA of the CDR3 is TGTGCCAGCAGCCCCCTAGAGGCGGCTAGGTTTGACTACACCTTC. It yields the protein CASSPLEAARFDYTF.

CDR3 sequence reads: CASISLGDTQYF. The CDR3 region has the DNA TGTGCCAGCATTTCTCTCGGAGATACGCAGTATTTT. The rearrangement links TRBV28 to TRBJ2-3, with unresolved D. The CDR3 extends over 12 amino acids. Deletions cut 7 bases from V and 5 bases from J, with 10 bases between. Germline CDR1 and CDR2: MDHEN and SYDVKM.

This clone is a singleton in its sample. The genes are TRBV6-4 and TRBJ2-1, with 16 bases lining up with TRBD2. The length of the CDR3 is 16 residues. Germline V gene lookup returns CDR1 MRHNA and CDR2 SNTAGT. J gave up 8 bases and V 0 bases, and 1 base lay outside the gene matches. Here the CDR3 reads CASSDSGLAGGHEQFF. In DNA form, the CDR3 reads TGTGCCAGCAGTGACTCGGGACTAGCGGGGGGGCATGAGCAGTTCTTC.

This chain links TRBV14 with TRBJ2-5; possible D gene TRBD2, 5 bases. The V gene lost 4 bases and the J gene lost 9 bases, with 9 bases spanning the gap. Germline V gene lookup returns CDR1 SGHDN and CDR2 FVKESK. The CDR3 loop spans 11 amino acids. Written as DNA, the CDR3 is TGTGCCAGCAGCCTGACGGGGTCCCAGTACTTC. Translating gives CASSLTGSQYF.

The V call is TRBV21-1, the J call TRBJ1-4; no DNA check was done on the table's D call, TRBD1. TRBV21-1 is classified as a pseudogene. The CDR3 loop spans 18 amino acids. The CDR3 here is CASSKHPTGGPTNEKLFF. The CDR3 DNA reads TGTGCCAGCAGCAAACACCCAACAGGGGGCCCAACTAATGAAAAACTGTTTTTT.

The chain couples TRBV2 to TRBJ2-2; 9 bases align to TRBD1. Germline values: CDR1 SNHLY, CDR2 FYNNEI. This CDR3 is built from 15 residues. V was clipped by 6 bases and J by 1 base; unmatched bases: 3. The CDR3 here is CASRLDRGNTGELFF. In DNA form, the CDR3 reads TGTGCCAGCAGGTTGGACAGGGGGAACACCGGGGAGCTGTTTTTT.

The chain carries TRBV28 and TRBJ2-2, with TRBD1 identical over 8 bases. Germline trimming cut 5 bases from V and 5 bases from J; bases unmatched to any gene: 7. Germline lookup yields CDR1 MDHEN and CDR2 SYDVKM. The CDR3 totals 15 residues. For the CDR3, the DNA is TGTGCCAGCAGTGTTCCACAGGGGGAGACCGGGGAGCTGTTTTTT. Protein product: CASSVPQGETGELFF.

The chain recombines TRBV27 with TRBJ2-4; the match to TRBD1 covers 11 bases. V lost 0 bases, J lost 3 bases, and 4 bases stayed unmatched. CDR3 size: 17 residues. Per the germline V gene, CDR1 is MNHEY and CDR2 is SMNVEV (reference sequence). Here the CDR3 DNA reads TGTGCCAGCAGTTTATCCCTGGGACAGGGGGACAAAAACATTCAGTACTTC. Protein product: CASSLSLGQGDKNIQYF.